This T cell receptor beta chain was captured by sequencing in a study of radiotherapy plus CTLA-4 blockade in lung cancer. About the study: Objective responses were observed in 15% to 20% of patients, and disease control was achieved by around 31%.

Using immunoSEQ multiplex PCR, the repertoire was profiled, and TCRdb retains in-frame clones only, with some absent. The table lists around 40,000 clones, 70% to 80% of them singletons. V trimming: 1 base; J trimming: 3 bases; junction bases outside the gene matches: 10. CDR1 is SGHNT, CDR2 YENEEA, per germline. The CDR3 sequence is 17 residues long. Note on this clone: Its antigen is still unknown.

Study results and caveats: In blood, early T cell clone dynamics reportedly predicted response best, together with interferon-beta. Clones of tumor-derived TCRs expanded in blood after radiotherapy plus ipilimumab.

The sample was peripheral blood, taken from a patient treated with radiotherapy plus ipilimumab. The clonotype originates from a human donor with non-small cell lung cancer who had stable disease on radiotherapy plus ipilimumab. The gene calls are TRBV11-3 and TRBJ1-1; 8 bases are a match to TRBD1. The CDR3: CASSLVGQGASDTEAFF. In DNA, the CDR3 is TGTGCCAGCAGCTTAGTTGGGCAGGGGGCTTCGGACACTGAAGCTTTCTTT.